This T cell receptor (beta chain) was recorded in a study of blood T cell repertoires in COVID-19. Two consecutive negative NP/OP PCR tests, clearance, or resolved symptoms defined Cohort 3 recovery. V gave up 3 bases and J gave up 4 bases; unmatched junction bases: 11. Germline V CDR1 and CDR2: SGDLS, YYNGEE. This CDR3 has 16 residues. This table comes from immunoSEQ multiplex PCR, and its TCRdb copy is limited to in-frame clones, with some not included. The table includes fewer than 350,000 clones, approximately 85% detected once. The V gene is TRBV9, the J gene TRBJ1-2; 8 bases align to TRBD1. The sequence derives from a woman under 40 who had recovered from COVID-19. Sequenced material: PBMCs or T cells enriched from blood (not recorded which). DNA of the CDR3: TGTGCCAGCAGCGAAATCGCCGGAACAGGGGGCTATGGCTACACCTTC. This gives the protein CASSEIAGTGGYGYTF.